What follows are 6 T cell receptor beta chains derived from one specimen sequenced in a study of blood T cells in healthy people across ages. For the second PCR, which ran for about 7 to 11 cycles, a sample-barcoded 5' primer and a J-beta primer mix were used. TCRdb called the 5' RACE reads again in MiXCR, with one record for every CDR3 protein. The sample contains hundreds of thousands of distinct CDR3 sequences, 40% to 50% of which appear only once. Sequencing used blood. These TCRs come from a man aged 60 to 69 in good health.

This clonotype was seen more than once but under ten times. V and J are TRBV13 and TRBJ2-7; D uncertain. The germline CDR1 and CDR2 sequences are PRHDT and FYEKMQ (reference sequence). The length of the CDR3 is 13 residues. Trimming took off 5 bases at V and 6 bases at J, with 14 bases between the two ends. In DNA form, the CDR3 reads TGTGCCAGCAGCCCAATACGGTGGGGCGAGCAGTACTTC. Translating gives CASSPIRWGEQYF.

This clonotype has a single count. The chain couples TRBV5-1 to TRBJ2-7, with 10 bases aligning to TRBD1. This CDR3 is built from 16 residues. Trimming at V came to 4 bases and at J to 7 bases, leaving 14 bases not matched to a gene. The germline V gene encodes CDR1 SGHRS and CDR2 YFSETQ. The DNA of the CDR3 is TGCGCCAGCAGCCCCCGCCGGACAGGGGGGCTCGATGAGCAGTACTTC. Translating gives CASSPRRTGGLDEQYF.

This clonotype was counted only a few times. The chain couples TRBV7-8 to TRBJ1-2, with D perhaps TRBD1 (6 bases). Trimming cost V 2 bases and J 0 bases, with 19 bases left between them. The CDR3 length is 18 residues. The germline CDR1 and CDR2 sequences are SGHVS and FQNEAQ. The CDR3 spells CASSLFSGLDRPNYGYTF. The CDR3 DNA sequence: TGTGCCAGCAGCTTATTCTCTGGGCTGGACAGACCTAACTATGGCTACACCTTC.

The chain employs TRBV5-1 and TRBJ1-2; 7 nucleotides line up with TRBD1. The V gene's germline CDR1 is SGHRS and CDR2 YFSETQ. The CDR3 contains 17 residues. This CDR3 is CASRGMWTGLRVYGYTF. The CDR3 DNA is TGCGCATCACGGGGTATGTGGACAGGTCTACGCGTCTATGGCTACACCTTC.

The chain has TRBV5-1 and TRBJ1-1, with a possible D match to TRBD1 (5 bases). Trimming took 7 bases from V and 6 from J, leaving 19 bases between them. CDR3 length: 14 residues. The germline gives CDR1 SGHRS, CDR2 YFSETQ. CDR3: CASCPGPGDAEAFF. In DNA form, the CDR3 reads TGCGCCAGCTGTCCGGGACCCGGGGATGCTGAAGCTTTCTTT.

The genes are TRBV28 and TRBJ1-2; D possibly corresponds to TRBD1 (6 bases). Per germline, CDR1 MDHEN and CDR2 SYDVKM. V was clipped by 3 bases and J by 4 bases, with 15 bases between them. The CDR3 loop spans 15 amino acids. Here the CDR3 reads CASSFRGGGSYGYTF. The CDR3 DNA follows: TGTGCCAGCAGTTTCCGTGGGGGGGGCAGCTATGGCTACACCTTC.